The 7 T cell receptor beta chains reported below all come from one sample, sequenced in a study of blood T cell repertoires in COVID-19. Assay: immunoSEQ multiplex PCR; the TCRdb copy retains only in-frame clones and omits some. This table has 110,000 or so clones, over 75% appearing once. Sequenced material: peripheral blood. The receptors shown here come from a woman aged 70-85 years who had recovered from COVID-19.

This chain connects TRBV5-4 to TRBJ2-5; TRBD1 matches 7 bases. Germline CDR1 and CDR2: SGHNT and YYREEE (reference sequence). V lost 3 bases, J lost 0 bases, and 2 bases stayed unmatched. The CDR3 has 14 residues. This chain's CDR3 is CASSSGQDQETQYF. DNA of the CDR3: TGTGCCAGCAGCTCCGGACAGGACCAAGAGACCCAGTACTTC.

V gene TRBV6-5 combines with J gene TRBJ2-1; D possibly corresponds to TRBD2 (5 bases). Trimming stripped 2 bases from V and 4 bases from J, with 9 bases between. The CDR3 has 14 amino acids. The germline CDR1 and CDR2 sequences are MNHEY and SVGAGI. The CDR3 DNA reads TGTGCCAGCAGTTACGGGGAGATGTACAATGAGCAGTTCTTC. This translates into CASSYGEMYNEQFF.

The CDR3 nucleotides are TGTGCCAGCAGCGCGCCTCGGACAGGGAATTTTAATTCACCCCTCCACTTT. It translates to CASSAPRTGNFNSPLHF. The V gene is TRBV21-1, the J gene TRBJ1-6; whether TRBD1, the table's D call, matches the DNA was not checked. TRBV21-1 is noted as a pseudogene. This CDR3 region has 17 residues.

This chain joins TRBV19 and TRBJ1-5; TRBD1 matches at 7 bases. The germline V gene encodes CDR1 LNHDA and CDR2 SQIVND (reference sequence). V shed 6 bases, J shed 2 bases, and the junction held 10 bases outside the gene matches. This CDR3 contains 16 residues. As DNA, the CDR3 is TGTGCCAGTAGCTTAACAGGGGAGAGGGGCAATCAGCCCCAGCATTTT. Protein sequence: CASSLTGERGNQPQHF.

The chain carries TRBV28 and TRBJ1-2; TRBD1 agrees at 7 bases. The CDR3 spans 14 residues. V was pared by 6 bases and J by 2 bases, with 6 bases of the junction left unmatched. The V gene's germline CDR1 is MDHEN and CDR2 SYDVKM. CDR3 sequence reads: CASSRTGPNYGYTF. CDR3 sequence (DNA): TGTGCCAGCAGCCGGACAGGACCCAACTATGGCTACACCTTC.

The genes are TRBV6-5 and TRBJ2-7; D unclear. CDR1 and CDR2 from the germline V gene are MNHEY and SVGAGI. Between the trimmed V and J ends, which lost 6 bases and 6 bases, there was a span of 15 bases. CDR3 length: 13 amino acids. Here the CDR3 DNA reads TGTGCCAGCAGGCGCCCGTCGTGGTCCGAGCAGTACTTC. Its protein is CASRRPSWSEQYF.

CDR3 residues: CAIGLGQAQQETQYF. The DNA of the CDR3 is TGTGCTATTGGTCTGGGACAGGCACAACAAGAGACCCAGTACTTC. The V call is TRBV2, the J call TRBJ2-5, with 8 nucleotides matching TRBD1. Germline V gene data show CDR1 as SNHLY and CDR2 as FYNNEI. The CDR3 is 15 residues long.